These T cell receptor beta chains were read from a single sample in a study of T cell repertoires in aging, cancer and after chemotherapy. One entry per CDR3 protein results from TCRdb running MiXCR on the multiplex PCR reads. The top ten clones hold around 10% of a sample with about 12,000 distinct CDR3 sequences, 30% to 35% of them seen once. What was sequenced was blood. These receptors all stem from a human donor in good health. The donor label of this sample is uncertain. Each CDR3 is given with its conserved first and last residue. A D gene is named only where the DNA matches it firmly. The size of a clone is reported for some rows only, either as once, few or many, or as a class for expanded clones.

D	V	size	J	CDR3	DNA
.	TRBV12-3/TRBV12-4	.	TRBJ1-3	CASSAQGPGNTIYF	TGTGCCAGCAGTGCACAGGGCCCTGGAAACACCATATATTTT
TRBD1	TRBV6-6	few	TRBJ1-5	CASRSGGSNQPQHF	TGTGCCAGCAGATCAGGGGGCAGCAATCAGCCCCAGCATTTT
.	TRBV6-2/TRBV6-3	.	TRBJ2-1	CASSLLPRGPRHNEQFF	TGTGCCAGCAGTCTTTTACCCCGGGGACCGAGACACAATGAGCAGTTCTTC
.	TRBV6-5	.	TRBJ1-1	CASSYSISVNTEAFF	TGTGCCAGCAGTTACTCGATCTCGGTGAACACTGAAGCTTTCTTT
.	TRBV15	medium-sized	TRBJ2-2	CATSSLNTGELFF	TGTGCCACCAGCAGCCTGAACACCGGGGAGCTGTTTTTT
.	TRBV27	.	TRBJ1-4	CASSSAISAREKLFF	TGTGCCAGCAGTTCGGCCATTAGCGCCAGGGAAAAACTGTTTTTT
.	TRBV6-1	few	TRBJ1-4	CASSVGADLEKLFF	TGTGCCAGCAGTGTGGGCGCCGACCTTGAAAAACTGTTTTTT
.	TRBV5-5	few	TRBJ2-1	CASSLAVTMKDEQFF	TGTGCCAGCAGCTTGGCAGTTACAATGAAGGATGAGCAGTTCTTC
.	TRBV18	few	TRBJ1-5	CASSPFQGSNQPQHF	TGTGCCAGCTCACCTTTCCAGGGAAGCAATCAGCCCCAGCATTTT
.	TRBV19	medium-sized	TRBJ2-1	CASSIGGENEQFF	TGTGCCAGTAGTATAGGTGGGGAGAATGAGCAGTTCTTC
.	TRBV6-6	few	TRBJ1-2	CASSNTLGYTF	TGTGCCAGCAGTAACACGTTAGGCTACACCTTC
.	TRBV12-3/TRBV12-4	.	TRBJ1-1	CASSIRRGTTEAFF	TGTGCCAGCAGTATTCGTAGGGGGACCACTGAAGCTTTCTTT
TRBD1	TRBV6-1	few	TRBJ1-4	CASSPDRGGGLFF	TGTGCCAGCAGCCCGGACAGGGGTGGTGGACTGTTTTTT
.	TRBV6-2/TRBV6-3	few	TRBJ2-5	CASSYEAGKETQYF	TGTGCCAGCAGTTACGAGGCAGGGAAAGAGACCCAGTACTTC
.	TRBV6-5	few	TRBJ1-1	CASSYGQPSEAFF	TGTGCCAGCAGTTACGGTCAGCCCTCTGAAGCTTTCTTT
TRBD2	TRBV29-1	.	TRBJ2-3	CSVAGGSGGTDTQYF	TGCAGCGTTGCGGGCGGCAGCGGGGGCACAGATACGCAGTATTTT
.	TRBV27	few	TRBJ2-1	CASSLSWDYNEQFF	TGTGCCAGCAGTTTATCCTGGGATTACAATGAGCAGTTCTTC
.	TRBV21-1	.	TRBJ1-5	CATYHQPQHF	TGTGCCACCTACCATCAGCCCCAGCATTTT
TRBD1	TRBV29-1	medium-sized	TRBJ1-1	CSDSTGENTEAFF	TGCAGCGACTCGACAGGGGAGAACACTGAAGCTTTCTTT
TRBD2	TRBV29-1	.	TRBJ2-3	CSVEGLAGGPMTTDTQYF	TGCAGCGTTGAAGGGCTAGCGGGGGGACCCATGACCACAGATACGCAGTATTTT
TRBD1	TRBV6-5	few	TRBJ2-7	CASSYSGDRGYEQYF	TGTGCCAGCAGTTACTCTGGGGACAGGGGTTACGAGCAGTACTTC
TRBD1	TRBV5-6	.	TRBJ1-2	CASSAKGGTGGLYGYTF	TGTGCCAGCAGCGCGAAAGGTGGGACAGGGGGCCTATATGGCTACACCTTC
.	TRBV6-2/TRBV6-3	.	TRBJ1-2	CASSYSVGGYTF	TGTGCCAGCAGTTACTCGGTGGGGGGCTACACCTTC
TRBD1	TRBV27	few	TRBJ1-4	CASSTFRTGANEKLFF	TGTGCCAGCAGTACTTTTCGGACAGGGGCTAATGAAAAACTGTTTTTT
TRBD1	TRBV6-4	.	TRBJ1-1	CAISARTGQGGTEAFF	TGTGCCATCAGTGCACGGACAGGGCAAGGGGGCACTGAAGCTTTCTTT
.	TRBV19	.	TRBJ2-3	CASSIIRDTDTQYF	TGTGCCAGTAGTATCATTAGAGACACAGATACGCAGTATTTT
.	TRBV5-6	few	TRBJ1-1	CASSWTVNTEAFF	TGTGCCAGCAGCTGGACCGTGAACACTGAAGCTTTCTTT
.	TRBV13	.	TRBJ2-6	CASSLNGANVLTF	TGTGCCAGCAGCTTAAACGGGGCCAACGTCCTGACTTTC
.	TRBV5-6	few	TRBJ1-2	CASSLEVGRAHYGYTF	TGTGCCAGCAGCTTGGAAGTGGGCAGGGCTCACTATGGCTACACCTTC
TRBD2	TRBV12-3/TRBV12-4	.	TRBJ2-3	CASSTGLAGGPRDTQYF	TGTGCCAGCAGCACGGGACTAGCGGGAGGGCCTCGAGATACGCAGTATTTT
TRBD2	TRBV20-1	.	TRBJ2-5	CSARDRLAPHETQYF	TGCAGTGCTAGAGATAGACTAGCTCCGCATGAGACCCAGTACTTC
.	TRBV30	few	TRBJ1-1	CAWTGFPNTEAFF	TGTGCCTGGACGGGCTTTCCGAACACTGAAGCTTTCTTT
.	TRBV12-3/TRBV12-4	.	TRBJ1-1	CASSPKGGLLNTEAFF	TGTGCCAGCAGTCCCAAGGGGGGGCTCCTGAACACTGAAGCTTTCTTT
.	TRBV29-1	medium-sized	TRBJ2-2	CSVEMGQSAGELFF	TGCAGCGTTGAAATGGGGCAGTCCGCCGGGGAGCTGTTTTTT
.	TRBV30	few	TRBJ2-1	CAWRPPGYYEQFF	TGTGCCTGGAGGCCACCTGGATACTATGAGCAGTTCTTC
.	TRBV19	.	TRBJ2-6	CASSRGGARGANVLTF	TGTGCCAGTAGTAGGGGGGGGGCGCGGGGGGCCAACGTCCTGACTTTC
.	TRBV27	.	TRBJ2-4	CASSFGAKNIQYF	TGTGCCAGCAGCTTTGGGGCCAAAAACATTCAGTACTTC
.	TRBV5-4	.	TRBJ2-1	CASSLVVDNEQFF	TGTGCCAGCAGCTTGGTGGTCGACAATGAGCAGTTCTTC
.	TRBV5-5	medium-sized	TRBJ2-5	CASSLAGDLETQYF	TGTGCCAGCAGCTTGGCCGGGGATTTGGAGACCCAGTACTTC